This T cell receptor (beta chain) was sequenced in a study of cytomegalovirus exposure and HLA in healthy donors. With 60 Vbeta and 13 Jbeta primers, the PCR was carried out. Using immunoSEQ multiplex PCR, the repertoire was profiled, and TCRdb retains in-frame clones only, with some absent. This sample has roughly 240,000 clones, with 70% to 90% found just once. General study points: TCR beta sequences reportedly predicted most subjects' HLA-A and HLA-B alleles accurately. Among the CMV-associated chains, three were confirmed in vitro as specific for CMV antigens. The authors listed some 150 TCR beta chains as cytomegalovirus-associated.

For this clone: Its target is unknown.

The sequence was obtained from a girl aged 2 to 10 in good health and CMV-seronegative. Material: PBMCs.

The chain's CDR3 is CASSLVGQMVQPQHF. The CDR3 region has the DNA TGTGCCAGCAGCTTGGTTGGACAGATGGTCCAGCCCCAGCATTTT. The V gene is TRBV7-8, the J gene TRBJ1-5; tentatively, D is TRBD1 (6 bases). Germline CDR1 reads SGHVS; CDR2 reads FQNEAQ. The V and J ends lost 3 bases and 7 bases respectively, with 16 bases between them. The CDR3 spans 15 residues.